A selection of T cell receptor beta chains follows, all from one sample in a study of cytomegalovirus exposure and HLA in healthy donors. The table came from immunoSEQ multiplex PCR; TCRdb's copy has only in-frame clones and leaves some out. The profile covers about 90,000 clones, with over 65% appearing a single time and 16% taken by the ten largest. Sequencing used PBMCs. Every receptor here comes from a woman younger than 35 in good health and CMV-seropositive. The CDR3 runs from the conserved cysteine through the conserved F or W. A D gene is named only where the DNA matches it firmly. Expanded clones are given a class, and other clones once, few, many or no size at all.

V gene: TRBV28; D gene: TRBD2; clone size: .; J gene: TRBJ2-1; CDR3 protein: CASRGGRVEYNEQFF; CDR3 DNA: TGTGCCAGCAGGGGGGGGAGGGTAGAATACAATGAGCAGTTCTTC
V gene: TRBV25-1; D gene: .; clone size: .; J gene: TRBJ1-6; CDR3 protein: CASRSQDTLGSPLHF; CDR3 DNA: TGTGCCAGCAGGTCCCAGGACACCTTAGGTTCACCCCTCCACTTT
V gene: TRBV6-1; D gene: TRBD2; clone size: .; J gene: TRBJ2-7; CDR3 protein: CASSASGGTYEQYF; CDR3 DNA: TGTGCCAGCAGTGCCTCGGGGGGGACCTACGAGCAGTACTTC
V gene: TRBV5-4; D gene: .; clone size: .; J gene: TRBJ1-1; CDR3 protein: CASSQQDTEAFF; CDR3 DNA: TGTGCCAGCAGTCAACAGGACACTGAAGCTTTCTTT
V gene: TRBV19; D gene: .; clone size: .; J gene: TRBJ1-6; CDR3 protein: CASSITGGSGSPLHF; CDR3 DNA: TGTGCCAGTAGTATTACCGGGGGTAGCGGTTCACCCCTCCACTTT
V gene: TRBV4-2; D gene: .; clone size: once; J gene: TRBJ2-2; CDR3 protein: CASSQGSRSGGELFF; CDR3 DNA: TGTGCCAGCAGCCAAGGTTCAAGATCGGGCGGGGAGCTGTTTTTT
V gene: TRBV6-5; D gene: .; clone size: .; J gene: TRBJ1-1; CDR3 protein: CASTPHVNTEAFF; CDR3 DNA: TGTGCCAGCACCCCACACGTCAACACTGAAGCTTTCTTT
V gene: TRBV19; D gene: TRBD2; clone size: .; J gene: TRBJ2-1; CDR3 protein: CASKTSGSSYNEQFF; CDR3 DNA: TGTGCCAGTAAGACTAGCGGGAGCTCCTACAATGAGCAGTTCTTC
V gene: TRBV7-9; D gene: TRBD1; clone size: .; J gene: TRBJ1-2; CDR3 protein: CASSPDRVGGYTF; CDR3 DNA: TGTGCCAGCAGCCCCGACAGGGTGGGTGGCTACACCTTC
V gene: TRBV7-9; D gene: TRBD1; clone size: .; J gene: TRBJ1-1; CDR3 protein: CASSLGQGADTEAFF; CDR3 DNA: TGTGCCAGCAGCTTAGGACAGGGGGCGGACACTGAAGCTTTCTTT
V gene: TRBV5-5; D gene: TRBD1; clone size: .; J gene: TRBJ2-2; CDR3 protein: CASSFYVDRGPDGELFF; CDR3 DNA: TGTGCCAGCAGCTTCTACGTGGACAGGGGGCCGGACGGGGAGCTGTTTTTT
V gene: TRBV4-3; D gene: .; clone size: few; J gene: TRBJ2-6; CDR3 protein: CASSQDSVSGANVLTF; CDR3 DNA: TGCGCCAGCAGCCAAGACAGCGTCTCTGGGGCCAACGTCCTGACTTTC
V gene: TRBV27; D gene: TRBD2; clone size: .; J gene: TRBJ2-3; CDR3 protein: CASSPRPRGTSTDTQYF; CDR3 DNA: TGTGCCAGCAGTCCCCGGCCGCGGGGGACTAGCACAGATACGCAGTATTTT
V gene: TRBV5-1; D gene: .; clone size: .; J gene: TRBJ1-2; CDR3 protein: CASSAKVSYGYTF; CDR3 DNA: TGCGCCAGCAGCGCGAAAGTATCCTATGGCTACACCTTC
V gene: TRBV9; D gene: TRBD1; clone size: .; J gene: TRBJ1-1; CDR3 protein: CASSPRGQGAAEAFF; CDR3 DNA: TGTGCCAGCAGCCCTCGAGGACAGGGGGCCGCTGAAGCTTTCTTT
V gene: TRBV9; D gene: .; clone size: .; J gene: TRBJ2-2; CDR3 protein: CASSVGRGGTGELFF; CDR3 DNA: TGTGCCAGCAGCGTAGGCCGTGGCGGCACCGGGGAGCTGTTTTTT
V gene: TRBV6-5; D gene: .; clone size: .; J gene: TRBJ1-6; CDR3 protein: CASSRYNSPLHF; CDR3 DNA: TGTGCCAGCTCTAGATATAATTCACCCCTCCACTTT
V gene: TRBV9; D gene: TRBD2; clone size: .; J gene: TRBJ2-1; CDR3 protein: CASSVELAGGPGVSYNEQFF; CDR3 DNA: TGTGCCAGCAGCGTAGAGTTAGCGGGAGGGCCAGGAGTATCCTACAATGAGCAGTTCTTC
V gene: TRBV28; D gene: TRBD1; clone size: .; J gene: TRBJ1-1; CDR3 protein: CASSITGGPTTEAFF; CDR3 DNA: TGTGCCAGCAGTATAACAGGGGGTCCGACCACTGAAGCTTTCTTT
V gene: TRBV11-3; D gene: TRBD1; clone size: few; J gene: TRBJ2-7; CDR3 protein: CASSYGQAGSYEQYF; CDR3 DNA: TGTGCCAGCAGCTACGGACAGGCTGGCTCCTACGAGCAGTACTTC
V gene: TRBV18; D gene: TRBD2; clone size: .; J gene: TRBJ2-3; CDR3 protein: CASSPLLAGGPSDTQYF; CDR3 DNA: TGTGCCAGCTCACCACTCCTAGCGGGAGGGCCATCAGATACGCAGTATTTT
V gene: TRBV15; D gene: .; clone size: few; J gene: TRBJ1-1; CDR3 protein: CATSGGTGGNTEAFF; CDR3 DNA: TGTGCCACCAGCGGGGGTACGGGGGGGAACACTGAAGCTTTCTTT
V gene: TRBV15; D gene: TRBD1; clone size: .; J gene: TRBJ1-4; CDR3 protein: CATSTTGGANEKLFF; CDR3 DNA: TGTGCCACCAGCACCACAGGGGGAGCTAATGAAAAACTGTTTTTT
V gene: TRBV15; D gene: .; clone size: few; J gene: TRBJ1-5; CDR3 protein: CATSRDQVSQPQHF; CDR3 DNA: TGTGCCACCAGCAGAGATCAAGTGAGCCAGCCCCAGCATTTT
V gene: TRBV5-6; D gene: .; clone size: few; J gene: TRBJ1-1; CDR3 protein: CASSLGQFNTEAFF; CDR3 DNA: TGTGCCAGCAGCTTGGGACAGTTTAACACTGAAGCTTTCTTT
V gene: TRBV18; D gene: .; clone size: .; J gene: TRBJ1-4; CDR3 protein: CASSPSEGGKLFF; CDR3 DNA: TGTGCCAGCTCACCTTCTGAGGGAGGAAAACTGTTTTTT
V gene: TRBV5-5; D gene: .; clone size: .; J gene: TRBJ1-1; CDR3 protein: CASSLGRTEAFF; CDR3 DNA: TGTGCCAGCAGCTTGGGGAGGACTGAAGCTTTCTTT
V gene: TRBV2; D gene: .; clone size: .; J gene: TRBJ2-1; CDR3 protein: CASSRDNYNEQFF; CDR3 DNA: TGTGCCAGCAGTAGGGACAACTACAATGAGCAGTTCTTC
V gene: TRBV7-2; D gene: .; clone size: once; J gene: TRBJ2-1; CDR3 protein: CASGLQREAYNEQFF; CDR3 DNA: TGTGCCAGCGGCTTGCAGAGGGAGGCCTACAATGAGCAGTTCTTC
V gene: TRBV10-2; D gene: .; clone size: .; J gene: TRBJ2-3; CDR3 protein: CASRGLAGHLTDTQYF; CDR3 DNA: TGCGCCAGCAGAGGTCTCGCGGGGCACCTCACAGATACGCAGTATTTT
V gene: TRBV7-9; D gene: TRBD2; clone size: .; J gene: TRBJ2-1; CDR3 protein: CASSLGWAKREYNEQFF; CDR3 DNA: TGTGCCAGCAGCTTAGGGTGGGCAAAGCGGGAATATAATGAGCAGTTCTTC
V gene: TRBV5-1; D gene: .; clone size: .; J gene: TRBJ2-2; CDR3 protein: CASSPHLSTNTGELFF; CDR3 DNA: TGCGCCAGCAGCCCGCATTTGAGTACGAACACCGGGGAGCTGTTTTTT
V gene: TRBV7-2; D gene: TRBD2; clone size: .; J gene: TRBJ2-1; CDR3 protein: CASTLLAEQFF; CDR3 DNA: TGTGCCAGCACCCTACTAGCGGAGCAGTTCTTC
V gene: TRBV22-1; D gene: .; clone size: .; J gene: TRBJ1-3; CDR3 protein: CPGSARTGTARSGNTIYF; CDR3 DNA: TGTCCTGGGAGCGCACGGACTGGGACAGCCCGCTCTGGAAACACCATATATTTT
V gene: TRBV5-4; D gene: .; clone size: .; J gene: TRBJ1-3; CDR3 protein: CASSFEIGAGNTIYF; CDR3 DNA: TGTGCCAGCAGCTTTGAAATAGGGGCTGGAAACACCATATATTTT
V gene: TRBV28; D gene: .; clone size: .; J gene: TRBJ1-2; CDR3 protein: CASRSGLNYGYTF; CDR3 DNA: TGTGCCAGCAGATCTGGACTGAACTATGGCTACACCTTC
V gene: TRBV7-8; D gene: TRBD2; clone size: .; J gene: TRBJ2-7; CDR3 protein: CASSGRLAGAFEQYF; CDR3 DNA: TGTGCCAGCAGCGGGAGACTAGCGGGAGCCTTCGAGCAGTACTTC
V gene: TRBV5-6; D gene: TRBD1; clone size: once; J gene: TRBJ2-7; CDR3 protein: CASSLGTGTAYEQYF; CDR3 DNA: TGTGCCAGCAGCTTGGGGACAGGGACAGCCTACGAGCAGTACTTC
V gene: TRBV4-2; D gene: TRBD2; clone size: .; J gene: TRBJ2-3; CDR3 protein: CASSQGRAGKSTDTQYF; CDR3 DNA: TGTGCCAGCAGCCAAGGACGAGCGGGGAAAAGCACAGATACGCAGTATTTT
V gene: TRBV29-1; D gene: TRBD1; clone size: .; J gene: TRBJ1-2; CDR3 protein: CSPTPGTGINYGYTF; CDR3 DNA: TGCAGCCCTACCCCCGGGACAGGGATTAACTATGGCTACACCTTC
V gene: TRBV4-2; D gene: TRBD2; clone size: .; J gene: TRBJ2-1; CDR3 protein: CASSQGTGGPDEQFF; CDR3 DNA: TGTGCCAGCAGCCAGGGTACGGGGGGGCCGGATGAGCAGTTCTTC
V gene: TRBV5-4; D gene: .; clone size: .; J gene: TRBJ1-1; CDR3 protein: CASSLDSRNTEAFF; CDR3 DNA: TGTGCCAGCAGCCTGGACAGTAGGAACACTGAAGCTTTCTTT
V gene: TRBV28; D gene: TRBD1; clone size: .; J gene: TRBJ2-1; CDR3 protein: CALGRDRETYNEQFF; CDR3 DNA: TGTGCCTTGGGCCGGGACAGAGAGACCTACAATGAGCAGTTCTTC
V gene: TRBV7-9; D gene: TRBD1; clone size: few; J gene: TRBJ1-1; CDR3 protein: CASSLGQGSTEAFF; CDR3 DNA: TGTGCCAGCAGCTTGGGACAGGGGAGCACTGAAGCTTTCTTT
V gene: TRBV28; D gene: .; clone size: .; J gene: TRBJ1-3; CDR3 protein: CASSLRGLGNTIYF; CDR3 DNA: TGTGCCAGCAGTCTCCGGGGTCTTGGAAACACCATATATTTT
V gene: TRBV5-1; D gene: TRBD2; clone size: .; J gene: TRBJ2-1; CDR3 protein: CASSNGLAGFRDEQFF; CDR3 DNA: TGCGCCAGCAGCAACGGACTAGCGGGCTTTCGCGATGAGCAGTTCTTC
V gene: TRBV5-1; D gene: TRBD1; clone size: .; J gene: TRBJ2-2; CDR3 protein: CASSLRTGGPGELFF; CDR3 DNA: TGCGCCAGCAGCTTGCGGACAGGGGGGCCCGGGGAGCTGTTTTTT
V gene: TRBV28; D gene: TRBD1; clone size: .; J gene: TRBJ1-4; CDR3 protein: CASVTGTAYLEWGAEKLFF; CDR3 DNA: TGTGCCAGCGTAACCGGGACAGCTTACCTTGAGTGGGGGGCCGAAAAACTGTTTTTT
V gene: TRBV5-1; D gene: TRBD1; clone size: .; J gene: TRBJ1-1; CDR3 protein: CASSYTGAQGAFF; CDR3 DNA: TGCGCCAGCAGCTACACAGGGGCGCAGGGAGCTTTCTTT
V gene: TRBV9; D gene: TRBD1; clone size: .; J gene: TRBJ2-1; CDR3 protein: CASSGTGTANNEQFF; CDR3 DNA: TGTGCCAGCAGCGGTACCGGGACAGCCAACAATGAGCAGTTCTTC
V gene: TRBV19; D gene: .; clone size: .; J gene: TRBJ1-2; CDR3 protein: CASSIGRTNYGYTF; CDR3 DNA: TGTGCCAGTAGTATAGGTCGGACAAACTATGGCTACACCTTC
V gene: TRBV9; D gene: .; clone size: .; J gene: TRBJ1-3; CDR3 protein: CASSVAGTPGNTIYF; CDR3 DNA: TGTGCCAGCAGCGTAGCCGGGACACCTGGAAACACCATATATTTT
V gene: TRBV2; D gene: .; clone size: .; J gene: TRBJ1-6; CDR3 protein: CASRPPGTAGSPLHF; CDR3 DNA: TGTGCCAGCAGGCCCCCGGGAACCGCGGGTTCACCCCTCCACTTT